Listed here is a single T cell receptor beta chain. The data stem from a study of T-cell memory formation after mild COVID-19. TCRdb independently ran MiXCR on the 5' RACE reads; one entry per CDR3 protein. In the table there are 300,000 to 400,000 distinct CDR3 sequences, approximately 14% of which are singletons. Sequences were obtained from PBMCs or a T cell subset sorted from them (not recorded which). The sequence was collected from a man aged 18 to 35 who had mild COVID-19 (a few samples of this study predate the infection). Cell type and time point are not known.

DNA of the CDR3: TGTGCCAGCAGCTTTGTTCGGGGGGCGGGGGAGACCCAGTACTTC. Protein product: CASSFVRGAGETQYF. This rearrangement joins TRBV11-2 to TRBJ2-5; TRBD2 is a possible D gene (7 bases). This CDR3 spans 15 amino acids. With 3 bases removed from V and 5 bases from J, the gap between germline ends came to 16 bases. Germline assignment: CDR1 SGHAT and CDR2 FQNNGV.